One sample yielded the 21 T cell receptor beta chains listed below, sequenced in a study of T cell responses to AZD1222 COVID-19 vaccine. Sequencing was performed with immunoSEQ multiplex PCR; in TCRdb, only in-frame clones are kept and a portion is missing. The sample holds about 140,000 clones, more than 80% seen once. Specimen: peripheral blood, collected on day 0 of AZD1222 vaccination. Source of these receptors: an adult in good health.

The chain carries TRBV4-1 and TRBJ2-1; D assignment may be TRBD1 or TRBD2 (5 bases each). V lost 0 bases to trimming and J lost 12 bases, with 12 bases between them. Germline V gene data show CDR1 as MGHRA and CDR2 as YSYEKL. The CDR3 totals 13 residues. The CDR3 region is CASSQETGTPQFF. The CDR3 DNA sequence: TGCGCCAGCAGCCAAGAAACGGGGACCCCGCAGTTCTTC.

The chain has TRBV2 and TRBJ1-5; TRBD1 aligns across 8 bases. The V gene end was trimmed by 5 bases and the J gene end by 4 bases; junction bases not matched to a gene: 13. The germline V gene has CDR1 SNHLY and CDR2 FYNNEI. CDR3 length equals 17 residues. The CDR3 region has the DNA TGTGCCAGCAGTCGTGACAGGGGAACCATTGTGAATCAGCCCCAGCATTTT. This sequence encodes CASSRDRGTIVNQPQHF.

This clone is a singleton in its sample. This sequence joins TRBV10-3 and TRBJ1-2; the D gene is possibly TRBD1 (6 bases). The ends were cut back, 0 bases at V and 5 bases at J, with 10 bases in the middle. CDR1 and CDR2 from the germline V gene are ENHRY and SYGVKD. The length of the CDR3 is 14 residues. CDR3 sequence (DNA): TGTGCCATCAGTGAGTCAACAGGGTTTTATGGCTACACCTTC. It encodes CAISESTGFYGYTF.

The chain combines TRBV7-2 with TRBJ2-3; the match to TRBD2 covers 8 bases. After removal of 4 bases from V and 2 bases from J, the junction contained 5 bases not matched to a gene. This CDR3 is built from 15 residues. The germline V gene encodes CDR1 SGHTA and CDR2 FQGNSA. The CDR3 reads CASSYVGGATDTQYF. CDR3 in DNA: TGTGCCAGCAGCTACGTCGGGGGGGCCACAGATACGCAGTATTTT.

The chain has TRBV6-5 and TRBJ2-1; no clear D gene. The CDR3 loop spans 13 amino acids. Trimming stripped 0 bases from V and 6 bases from J, with 6 bases between. Germline V gene data show CDR1 as MNHEY and CDR2 as SVGAGI. As DNA, the CDR3 is TGTGCCAGCAGTTACTCATGGTCCAATGAGCAGTTCTTC. It encodes CASSYSWSNEQFF.

This clone was recorded only once. This chain connects TRBV19 to TRBJ2-5; 10 bases are shared with TRBD2. Germline V gene lookup returns CDR1 LNHDA and CDR2 SQIVND (reference sequence). V shed 7 bases and J 5 bases; nucleotides not matched to a gene: 7. The CDR3 length is 14 residues. The chain's CDR3 is CASTSGRARETQYF. CDR3 bases: TGTGCCAGTACAAGCGGGAGGGCTCGGGAGACCCAGTACTTC.

The chain carries TRBV4-2 and TRBJ2-5; D is uncertain. V gave up 0 bases and J gave up 3 bases, with 11 bases separating them. Germline V gene lookup returns CDR1 LGHNA and CDR2 YNFKEQ. This CDR3 region has 15 residues. The CDR3 DNA is TGTGCCAGCAGCCAAGAGAGGCTGCCCGAAGAGACCCAGTACTTC. As protein: CASSQERLPEETQYF.

The chain carries TRBV28 and TRBJ2-7; 7 bases fit TRBD1. V trimming: 2 bases; J trimming: 7 bases; junction bases outside the gene matches: 5. Germline lookup yields CDR1 MDHEN and CDR2 SYDVKM. The length of the CDR3 is 13 residues. CDR3 coding DNA: TGTGCCAGCAGTTTAGACAGGGTGGAAGAGCAGTACTTC. Residues: CASSLDRVEEQYF.

The chain combines TRBV12-5 with TRBJ1-5; no clear D gene. Trimming stripped 3 bases from V and 5 bases from J, with 8 bases between. The CDR3 runs 13 residues. Germline assignment: CDR1 LGHNT and CDR2 FRNRAP. CDR3 sequence: CASGLGKDQPQHF. The CDR3 DNA sequence: TGTGCTAGTGGTTTAGGGAAAGATCAGCCCCAGCATTTT. Combining the CDR3 with reference TRBV12-5 and TRBJ1-5 gives the whole variable domain DARVTQTPRHKVTEMGQEVTMRCQPILGHNTVFWYRQTMMQGLELLAYFRNRAPLDDSGMPKDRFSAEMPDATLATLKIQPSEPRDSAVYFCASGLGKDQPQHFGDGTRLSIL.

The chain employs TRBV7-8 and TRBJ1-3; the D is unclear. Germline V lookup: CDR1 SGHVS, CDR2 FQNEAQ. V dropped 1 base and J dropped 4 bases, with 11 bases sitting between them. The CDR3 is 15 residues long. The CDR3 nucleotides read TGTGCCAGCAGCTTAGGGGCAGGTCGGGGAAACACCATATATTTT. Translation: CASSLGAGRGNTIYF.

The chain has TRBV4-3 and TRBJ1-1; tentative D call: TRBD1 (5 bases). The CDR3 length is 15 residues. Trimming shortened V by 4 bases and J by 0 bases, and 12 bases separated the two germline ends. Per the germline V gene, CDR1 is LGHNA and CDR2 is YSLEER. The CDR3 here is CASSPTGGVNTEAFF. In DNA form, the CDR3 reads TGCGCCAGCAGCCCGACGGGAGGGGTGAACACTGAAGCTTTCTTT.

In this sample, this clone turned up once. The gene calls are TRBV20-1 and TRBJ2-3; no firm D call. CDR3 length: 12 amino acids. Germline V CDR1 and CDR2: DFQATT, SNEGSKA (reference sequence). Trimming left V 7 bases short and J 3 bases short, with 11 bases between. As DNA, the CDR3 is TGCAGTGTAAGTGAACCTACAGATACGCAGTATTTT. It codes for CSVSEPTDTQYF.

The J gene is TRBJ2-1, the V gene TRBV5-1; a weak D match, TRBD1 (6 bases). Germline values: CDR1 SGHRS, CDR2 YFSETQ. The CDR3 is made up of 16 amino acids. V lost 0 bases and J 2 bases, leaving 12 bases between the germline ends. CDR3 in amino acids: CASSLVGDMTYNEQFF. The CDR3 DNA follows: TGCGCCAGCAGCTTGGTTGGGGACATGACCTACAATGAGCAGTTCTTC.

This rearrangement joins TRBV19 to TRBJ1-6, with D perhaps matching TRBD1 (5 bases). The germline gives CDR1 LNHDA, CDR2 SQIVND (reference sequence). Trimming removed 4 bases at V and 6 bases at J, with 10 bases between. The length of the CDR3 is 14 residues. The CDR3 sequence is CASSSSRVNSPLHF. As DNA, the CDR3 is TGTGCCAGTAGTAGCTCCAGGGTTAATTCACCCCTCCACTTT.

The rearrangement links TRBV5-8 to TRBJ1-2; D is uncertain. The germline CDR1 and CDR2 sequences are SGHTS and YDEGEE. Trimming took 4 bases from V and 1 from J, leaving 8 bases between them. This CDR3 has 13 amino acids. The CDR3 region has the DNA TGTGCCAGCAGCCATAGGGTTAACTATGGCTACACCTTC. This encodes CASSHRVNYGYTF. The full variable domain, its missing parts supplied by reference TRBV5-8 and TRBJ1-2, is EAGVTQSPTHLIKTRGQQATLRCSPISGHTSVYWYQQALGLGLQFLLWYDEGEERNRGNFPPRFSGRQFPNYSSELNVNALELEDSALYLCASSHRVNYGYTFGSGTRLTVV.

This clone occurred a few times. The CDR3 nucleotides read TGTGCCAGCAGTACTCTGCCGGGCGGGGACCCTAAAGGGGATACGCAGTATTTT. Its protein product is CASSTLPGGDPKGDTQYF. The chain couples TRBV28 to TRBJ2-3; the D gene is possibly TRBD2 (6 bases). The CDR3 totals 18 residues. Germline loops: CDR1 MDHEN, CDR2 SYDVKM. The V and J ends lost 5 bases and 6 bases respectively, with 27 bases between them.

The genes are TRBV11-2 and TRBJ1-5; no firm D call. The CDR3 runs to 14 residues. The V and J ends lost 5 bases and 5 bases respectively, with 13 bases between them. Germline V CDR1 and CDR2: SGHAT, FQNNGV. For the CDR3, the DNA is TGTGCCAGCAGCCCTCTAGGGCGCTATCAGCCCCAGCATTTT. Translated, it gives CASSPLGRYQPQHF.

The rearrangement uses TRBV28 and TRBJ2-3; D ambiguous. Per germline, CDR1 MDHEN and CDR2 SYDVKM. The CDR3 totals 12 residues. Trimming removed 3 bases at V and 9 bases at J, with 10 bases between. The CDR3 nucleotides read TGTGCCAGCAGTTTCTATAGTCGGACGCAGTATTTT. Translation gives CASSFYSRTQYF.

V usage is TRBV27 and J usage is TRBJ2-7; TRBD2 agrees at 7 bases. Germline-derived CDR1 and CDR2 are MNHEY and SMNVEV (reference sequence). The junction had 5 bases not matched to a gene; V was cut back by 6 bases and J by 3 bases. The CDR3 sequence is 13 residues long. CDR3: CASSRDYRYEQYF. CDR3 DNA sequence: TGTGCCAGCAGCCGGGACTACCGCTACGAGCAGTACTTC.

The chain has TRBV7-2 and TRBJ2-1; 7 nucleotides line up with TRBD2. The V segment lost 5 bases and the J segment 5 bases; nucleotides outside the gene matches: 9. CDR3 length equals 15 residues. Germline V gene data show CDR1 as SGHTA and CDR2 as FQGNSA. CDR3 coding DNA: TGTGCCAGCAGCCAGGGCGGGAGTGCCCACAATGAGCAGTTCTTC. Translation: CASSQGGSAHNEQFF.

V usage is TRBV2 and J usage is TRBJ2-7, with 8 nucleotides matching TRBD2. Germline-derived CDR1 and CDR2 are SNHLY and FYNNEI. CDR3 length equals 14 residues. With 4 bases clipped from V and 4 bases from J, the junction kept 6 bases outside the gene matches. CDR3 sequence: CASSVGGGPYEQYF. The CDR3 bases are TGTGCCAGCAGTGTTGGCGGGGGGCCGTACGAGCAGTACTTC.